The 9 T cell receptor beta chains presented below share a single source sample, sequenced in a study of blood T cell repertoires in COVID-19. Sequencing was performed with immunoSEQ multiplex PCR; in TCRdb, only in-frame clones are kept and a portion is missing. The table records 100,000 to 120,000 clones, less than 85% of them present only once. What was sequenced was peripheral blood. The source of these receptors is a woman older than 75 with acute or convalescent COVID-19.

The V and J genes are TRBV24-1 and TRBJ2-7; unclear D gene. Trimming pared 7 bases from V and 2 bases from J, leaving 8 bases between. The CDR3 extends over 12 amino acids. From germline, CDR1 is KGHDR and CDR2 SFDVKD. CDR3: CATSAGAYEQYF. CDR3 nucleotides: TGTGCCACCAGCGCCGGAGCCTACGAGCAGTACTTC.

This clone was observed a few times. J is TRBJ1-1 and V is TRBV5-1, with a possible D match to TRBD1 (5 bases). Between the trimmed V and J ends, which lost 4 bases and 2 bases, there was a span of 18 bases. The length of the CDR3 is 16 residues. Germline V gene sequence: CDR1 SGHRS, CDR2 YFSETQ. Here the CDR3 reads CASSPLPIDSNTEAFF. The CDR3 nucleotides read TGCGCCAGCAGCCCCCTTCCGATAGACAGTAACACTGAAGCTTTCTTT.

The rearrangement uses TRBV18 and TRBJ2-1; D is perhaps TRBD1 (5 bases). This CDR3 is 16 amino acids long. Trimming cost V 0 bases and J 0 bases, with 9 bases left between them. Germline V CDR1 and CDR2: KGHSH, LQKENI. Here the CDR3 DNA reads TGTGCCAGCTCACCACCGGGCAGGGTCTCCTACAATGAGCAGTTCTTC. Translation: CASSPPGRVSYNEQFF.

In DNA, the CDR3 is TGCGCCAGCAGCCAGCTCTTGGGACAGATTAATGAAAAACTGTTTTTT. It translates to CASSQLLGQINEKLFF. The gene calls are TRBV4-3 and TRBJ1-4, with 7 bases identical to TRBD1. This CDR3 has 16 amino acids. Germline V gene data show CDR1 as LGHNA and CDR2 as YSLEER. The junction had 8 bases not matched to a gene; V was cut back by 3 bases and J by 4 bases.

The CDR3 region is CASSLRGRTGSFTNEQFF. For the CDR3, the DNA is TGTGCCAGCAGTTTAAGGGGTCGGACAGGGAGTTTTACCAATGAGCAGTTCTTC. The chain joins TRBV27 to TRBJ2-1; TRBD1 aligns across 8 bases. The CDR3 length is 18 residues. Germline V lookup: CDR1 MNHEY, CDR2 SMNVEV (reference sequence). The V segment lost 2 bases and the J segment 6 bases; nucleotides outside the gene matches: 15.

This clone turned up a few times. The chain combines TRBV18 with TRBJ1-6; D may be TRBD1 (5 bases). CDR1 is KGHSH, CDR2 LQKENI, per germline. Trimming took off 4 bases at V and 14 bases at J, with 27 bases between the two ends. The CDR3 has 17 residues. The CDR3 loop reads CASSLTFSPGSSGSLHF. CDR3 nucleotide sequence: TGTGCCAGCTCACTCACCTTTTCCCCAGGGTCTTCCGGGTCCCTCCACTTT. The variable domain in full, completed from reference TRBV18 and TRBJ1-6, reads NAGVMQNPRHLVRRRGQEARLRCSPMKGHSHVYWYRQLPEEGLKFMVYLQKENIIDESGMPKERFSAEFPKEGPSILRIQQVVRGDSAAYFCASSLTFSPGSSGSLHFGNGTRLTVT.

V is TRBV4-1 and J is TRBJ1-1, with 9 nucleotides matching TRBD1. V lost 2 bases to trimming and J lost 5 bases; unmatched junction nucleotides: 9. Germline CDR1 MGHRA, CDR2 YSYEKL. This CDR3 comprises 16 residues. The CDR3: CASSQPTGGWRTEAFF. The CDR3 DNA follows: TGCGCCAGCAGCCAACCGACAGGGGGATGGCGGACTGAAGCTTTCTTT.

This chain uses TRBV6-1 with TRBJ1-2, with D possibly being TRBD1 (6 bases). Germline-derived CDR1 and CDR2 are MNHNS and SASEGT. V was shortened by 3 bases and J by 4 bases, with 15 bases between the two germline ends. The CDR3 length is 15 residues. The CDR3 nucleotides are TGTGCCAGCAGTGATCAGGGGCCTGGGGGCTATGGCTACACCTTC. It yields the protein CASSDQGPGGYGYTF.

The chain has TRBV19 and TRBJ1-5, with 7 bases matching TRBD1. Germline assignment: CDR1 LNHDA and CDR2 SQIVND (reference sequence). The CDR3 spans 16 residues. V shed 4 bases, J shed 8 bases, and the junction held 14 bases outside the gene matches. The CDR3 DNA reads TGTGCCAGTAGTAAGGGGGGCGCAGGGGGTATGGAGCCCCAGCATTTT. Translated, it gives CASSKGGAGGMEPQHF.